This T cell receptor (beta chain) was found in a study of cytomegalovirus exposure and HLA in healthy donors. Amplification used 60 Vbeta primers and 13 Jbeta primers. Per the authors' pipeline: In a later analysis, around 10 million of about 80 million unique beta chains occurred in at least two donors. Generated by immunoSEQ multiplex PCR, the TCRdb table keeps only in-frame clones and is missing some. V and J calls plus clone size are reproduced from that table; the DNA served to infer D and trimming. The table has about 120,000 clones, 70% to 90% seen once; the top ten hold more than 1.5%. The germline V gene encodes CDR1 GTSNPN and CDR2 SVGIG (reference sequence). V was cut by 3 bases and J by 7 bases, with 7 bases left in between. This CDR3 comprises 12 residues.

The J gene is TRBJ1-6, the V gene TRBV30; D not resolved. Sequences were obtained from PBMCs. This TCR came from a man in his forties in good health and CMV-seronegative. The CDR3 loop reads CAWSLVNSPLHF. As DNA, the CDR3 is TGTGCCTGGAGCCTAGTGAATTCACCCCTCCACTTT.